The 10 T cell receptor beta chains below all came from one sample that was sequenced in a study of T-cell memory formation after mild COVID-19. TCRdb re-called the 5' RACE reads with MiXCR, one entry per CDR3 protein. The table has some 600,000 distinct CDR3 sequences, around a sixth seen once. The sequencing input was PBMCs or a T cell subset sorted from them (not recorded which). The receptors here all came from an adult woman who had mild COVID-19 (a few samples of this study predate the infection). Cell type and time point are not known.

The chain joins TRBV9 to TRBJ2-7; D remains ambiguous. This CDR3 spans 14 amino acids. Germline V gene lookup returns CDR1 SGDLS and CDR2 YYNGEE. V was clipped by 0 bases and J by 1 base, with 8 bases between them. Here the CDR3 DNA reads TGTGCCAGCAGCGTAGGTGGGGTGTCCTACGAGCAGTACTTC. Its translation: CASSVGGVSYEQYF.

This clonotype came up a few times. V usage is TRBV7-9 and J usage is TRBJ2-3; 10 bases map to TRBD1. The CDR3 length is 17 residues. Losses at the gene ends were 5 bases for V and 5 bases for J; bases not matched to a gene: 13. Germline V CDR1 and CDR2: SEHNR, FQNEAQ (reference sequence). For the CDR3, the DNA is TGTGCCAGCAGCCCCGCGGTCCCGGACAGGGGGAGAGATACGCAGTATTTT. It yields the protein CASSPAVPDRGRDTQYF. Complete variable domain (other parts from reference TRBV7-9 and TRBJ2-3): DTGVSQNPRHKITKRGQNVTFRCDPISEHNRLYWYRQTLGQGPEFLTYFQNEAQLEKSRLLSDRFSAERPKGSFSTLEIQRTEQGDSAMYLCASSPAVPDRGRDTQYFGPGTRLTVL.

This clonotype was detected a few times. CDR3 region: CASSAPGTGSYYEQYF. The CDR3 DNA sequence: TGTGCCAGCTCAGCTCCCGGGACAGGGAGTTACTACGAGCAGTACTTC. The rearrangement uses TRBV18 and TRBJ2-7, with 9 nucleotides matching TRBD1. This CDR3 has 16 amino acids. Germline V gives CDR1 KGHSH, CDR2 LQKENI. After removal of 5 bases from V and 3 bases from J, the junction contained 11 bases not matched to a gene.

This clonotype was observed a few times. The rearrangement uses TRBV5-6 and TRBJ2-1; 7 bases fit TRBD1. The CDR3 is made up of 17 amino acids. CDR1 is SGHDT and CDR2 is YYEEEE in the germline V gene. The V and J ends lost 0 bases and 3 bases, in that order; junction bases with no gene match: 9. The CDR3 spells CASSLETGSEYYNEQFF. CDR3 nucleotide sequence: TGTGCCAGCAGCTTGGAGACAGGGAGTGAGTACTACAATGAGCAGTTCTTC.

Comment on this clonotype: A much larger clone differs by one base, so this may be a read error. The rearrangement uses TRBV10-3 and TRBJ2-6, with a tentative D call TRBD2 (5 bases). Per the germline V gene, CDR1 is ENHRY and CDR2 is SYGVKD. The CDR3 length is 18 residues. The V gene lost 8 bases and the J gene lost 0 bases, with 20 bases spanning the gap. For the CDR3, the DNA is TGTGCCATCTACATTGGGCGCGGGTTTTACTCTGGGGCCAACGTCCTGACTTTC. Translated, it gives CAIYIGRGFYSGANVLTF.

This clonotype has just a few counts. The chain recombines TRBV12-3 or TRBV12-4 with TRBJ2-2; 14 bases map to TRBD2. CDR3 length: 16 amino acids. Trimming cost V 6 bases and J 6 bases; bases outside gene matches: 6. The CDR3 DNA sequence: TGTGCCAGCAGACCGGGACTAGCGGGAGCCCCCGGGGAGCTGTTTTTT. This gives the protein CASRPGLAGAPGELFF.

This clonotype showed up just a few times. The chain couples TRBV18 to TRBJ2-7; D not certain. The CDR3 is 14 residues long. V was cut by 3 bases and J by 3 bases, with 12 bases left in between. Germline values: CDR1 KGHSH, CDR2 LQKENI. CDR3 protein: CASSPPSAYYEQYF. Written as DNA, the CDR3 is TGTGCCAGCTCACCCCCCAGCGCCTACTACGAGCAGTACTTC.

This sequence joins TRBV4-3 and TRBJ2-5; D remains ambiguous. Trimming took 0 bases from V and 5 from J, leaving 7 bases between them. CDR1 LGHNA and CDR2 YSLEER come from the germline V gene. CDR3 length: 13 amino acids. CDR3 nucleotides: TGCGCCAGCAGCCAAGACTTATTGGAGACCCAGTACTTC. The encoded protein is CASSQDLLETQYF.

Many counts were recorded for this clonotype. The gene calls are TRBV29-1 and TRBJ2-7; 8 nucleotides line up with TRBD2. Germline CDR1 is SQVTM and CDR2 is ANQGSEA. Germline trimming cut 6 bases from V and 6 bases from J; bases unmatched to any gene: 10. This CDR3 region has 13 residues. The CDR3 loop reads CSVQHLTSAEQYF. CDR3 coding DNA: TGCAGCGTCCAACACCTGACTAGCGCCGAGCAGTACTTC.

This clonotype was seen more than once but under ten times. Written as DNA, the CDR3 is TGTGCCAGCAGTTACTCTGGACAGAGGGTCTACAATGAGCAGTTCTTC. Translation gives CASSYSGQRVYNEQFF. V usage is TRBV6-5 and J usage is TRBJ2-1; possibly TRBD1 for D (6 bases). The CDR3 sequence is 16 residues long. The V gene's germline CDR1 is MNHEY and CDR2 SVGAGI. V lost 0 bases and J 3 bases, leaving 12 bases between the germline ends.